Following are 8 T cell receptor beta chains from one sample sequenced in a study of blood T cell repertoires in COVID-19. Data came from immunoSEQ multiplex PCR; TCRdb stores just in-frame clones and leaves some out. The table includes roughly 55,000 clones, around 84% detected once. Source material: peripheral blood. The receptor source for this set is a man in his 70s with active COVID-19.

V and J are TRBV7-9 and TRBJ1-2, with D perhaps matching TRBD1 (6 bases). Per the germline V gene, CDR1 is SEHNR and CDR2 is FQNEAQ (reference sequence). This CDR3 spans 13 amino acids. V dropped 5 bases and J dropped 8 bases, with 15 bases sitting between them. CDR3 in amino acids: CASSQGPTRGYTF. The CDR3, as DNA: TGTGCCAGCAGCCAGGGGCCTACAAGGGGCTACACCTTC. Complete variable domain (other parts from reference TRBV7-9 and TRBJ1-2): DTGVSQNPRHKITKRGQNVTFRCDPISEHNRLYWYRQTLGQGPEFLTYFQNEAQLEKSRLLSDRFSAERPKGSFSTLEIQRTEQGDSAMYLCASSQGPTRGYTFGSGTRLTVV.

The chain carries TRBV18 and TRBJ1-2; 8 bases line up with TRBD1. The CDR3 has 19 residues. V shed 2 bases, J shed 2 bases, and the junction held 16 bases outside the gene matches. Per germline, CDR1 KGHSH and CDR2 LQKENI. CDR3 protein: CASSPSARGQGAPNYGYTF. CDR3 nucleotides: TGTGCCAGCTCACCATCCGCCCGTGGACAGGGAGCCCCCAACTATGGCTACACCTTC.

V usage is TRBV7-2 and J usage is TRBJ2-5; 9 nucleotides match TRBD2. The trim removed 2 bases at V and 3 bases at J, leaving 1 base unmatched. CDR1 is SGHTA and CDR2 is FQGNSA in the germline V gene. The CDR3 has 14 residues. CDR3 loop: CASSLQRGEETQYF. The CDR3 nucleotides read TGTGCCAGCAGCTTACAGCGGGGGGAAGAGACCCAGTACTTC.

The V and J genes are TRBV19 and TRBJ1-3; a weak D match, TRBD1 (6 bases). Germline V gene sequence: CDR1 LNHDA, CDR2 SQIVND (reference sequence). The CDR3 has 15 amino acids. The V and J ends lost 4 bases and 5 bases respectively, with 15 bases between them. CDR3 protein: CASSTDYRVRNTIYF. The CDR3 DNA reads TGTGCCAGTAGTACCGATTACAGGGTCAGAAACACCATATATTTT.

This clone was picked up one time. The chain combines TRBV3-1 (or the pseudogene TRBV3-2) with TRBJ2-7; 14 bases match TRBD2. The length of the CDR3 is 18 residues. Germline assignment: CDR1 LGHDT and CDR2 YNNKEL (reference sequence). Losses at the gene ends were 4 bases for V and 5 bases for J; bases not matched to a gene: 13. CDR3 bases: TGTGCCAGCAGCCTATCTCGACTAGCGGGGGGGCCGACGAACGAGCAGTACTTC. Encoded protein: CASSLSRLAGGPTNEQYF.

This clone came up once. One junction end does not reproduce the germline sequence, and a read error may be involved. The chain couples TRBV7-9 to TRBJ2-3; TRBD1 aligns across 11 bases. Germline V CDR1 and CDR2: SEHNR, FQNEAQ (reference sequence). This CDR3 comprises 12 residues. The CDR3 protein is CASSFRDRGGRF. The CDR3 DNA reads TGTGCCAGCAGCTTCCGGGACAGGGGGGGCCGTTTT.

The CDR3 sequence is CSVEDDGQNYGYTF. CDR3 nucleotide sequence: TGCAGCGTTGAGGACGATGGACAGAACTATGGCTACACCTTC. This chain connects TRBV29-1 to TRBJ1-2; tentative D call: TRBD1 (6 bases). Germline CDR1 SQVTM, CDR2 ANQGSEA. CDR3 size: 14 residues. V was shortened by 3 bases and J by 2 bases, with 13 bases between the two germline ends.

This clone is termed medium-sized. The chain uses TRBV7-9 and TRBJ2-1, with D perhaps matching TRBD1 (6 bases). From germline, CDR1 is SEHNR and CDR2 FQNEAQ (reference sequence). Trimming took off 5 bases at V and 4 bases at J, with 15 bases between the two ends. The CDR3 covers 15 residues. The CDR3 bases are TGTGCCAGCAGCCCCGGACAGCACCTATACAATGAGCAGTTCTTC. Translating gives CASSPGQHLYNEQFF. The variable domain in full, completed from reference TRBV7-9 and TRBJ2-1, reads DTGVSQNPRHKITKRGQNVTFRCDPISEHNRLYWYRQTLGQGPEFLTYFQNEAQLEKSRLLSDRFSAERPKGSFSTLEIQRTEQGDSAMYLCASSPGQHLYNEQFFGPGTRLTVL.